This entry describes one TCR beta chain. The data were taken from a study of blood T cell repertoires in COVID-19. Background on the study: Whether acute or convalescent, the COVID-19 samples came from the United States, Italy and Spain.

Germline loops: CDR1 WNHNN, CDR2 SYGVQD (reference sequence). The CDR3 runs to 12 residues. V was pared by 3 bases and J by 8 bases, with 9 bases between. Measured with immunoSEQ multiplex PCR; TCRdb has only the in-frame clones, and not every one. The data hold roughly 350,000 clones, with about 89% observed a single time. The TCR sequence derives from a woman aged 45-65 years with COVID-19, enrolled during active disease. J is TRBJ2-3 and V is TRBV10-1, with a tentative D call TRBD2 (5 bases). The sample taken for sequencing was peripheral blood. Here the CDR3 DNA reads TGCGCCAGCAGTGATCGGGGAAGTACGCAGTATTTT. This gives the protein CASSDRGSTQYF.